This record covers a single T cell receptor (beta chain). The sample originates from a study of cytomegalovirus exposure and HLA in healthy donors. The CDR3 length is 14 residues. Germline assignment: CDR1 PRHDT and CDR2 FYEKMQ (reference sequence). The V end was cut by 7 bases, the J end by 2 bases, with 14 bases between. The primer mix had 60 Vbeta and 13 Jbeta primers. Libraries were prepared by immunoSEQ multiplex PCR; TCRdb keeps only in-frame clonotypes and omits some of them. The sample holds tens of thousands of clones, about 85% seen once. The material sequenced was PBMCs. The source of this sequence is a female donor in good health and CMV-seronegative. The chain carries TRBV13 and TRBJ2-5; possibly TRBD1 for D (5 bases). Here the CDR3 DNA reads TGTGCCAGCAAAACAGCAGGGTTTCAAGAGACCCAGTACTTC. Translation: CASKTAGFQETQYF.